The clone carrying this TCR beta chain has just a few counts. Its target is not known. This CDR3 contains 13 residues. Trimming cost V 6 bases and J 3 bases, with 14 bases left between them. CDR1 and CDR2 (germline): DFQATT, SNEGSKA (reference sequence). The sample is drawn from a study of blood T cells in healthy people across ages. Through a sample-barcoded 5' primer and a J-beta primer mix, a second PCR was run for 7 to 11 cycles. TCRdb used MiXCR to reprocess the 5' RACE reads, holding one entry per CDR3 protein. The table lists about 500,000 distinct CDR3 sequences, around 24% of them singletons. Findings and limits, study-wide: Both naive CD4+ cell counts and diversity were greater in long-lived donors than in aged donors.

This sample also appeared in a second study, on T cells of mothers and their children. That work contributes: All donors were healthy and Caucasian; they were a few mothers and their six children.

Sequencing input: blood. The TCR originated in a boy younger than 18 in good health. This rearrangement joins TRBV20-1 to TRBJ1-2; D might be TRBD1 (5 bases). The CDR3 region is CSARQGRDYGYTF. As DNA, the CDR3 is TGCAGTGCGAGGCAGGGTCGGGACTATGGCTACACCTTC.